The 27 T cell receptor beta chains given below trace back to one sample, sequenced in a study of T cells in narcolepsy. Method: immunoSEQ multiplex PCR; TCRdb's copy keeps in-frame clones and lacks some. This sample carries about 36,000 clones, more than 75% of them seen once, and the ten largest clones take 2% to 2.5%. Material: memory (CD45RA-) CD4+ T cells from blood. The receptors shown here come from a human donor in good health.

The V and J genes are TRBV6-5 and TRBJ1-1; D gene ambiguous. CDR3 length: 14 amino acids. Germline loops: CDR1 MNHEY, CDR2 SVGAGI. V was clipped by 4 bases and J by 0 bases, with 9 bases between them. The CDR3 nucleotides are TGTGCCAGCAGTTCGAGGCGGCTGAACACTGAAGCTTTCTTT. Its protein product is CASSSRRLNTEAFF.

The gene calls are TRBV5-6 and TRBJ2-1; D is uncertain. From germline, CDR1 is SGHDT and CDR2 YYEEEE. The V end lost 1 base, the J end lost 8 bases, and 16 bases lay between the germline ends. The CDR3 sequence is 15 residues long. The CDR3: CASSLYQTYMDEQFF. The DNA of the CDR3 is TGTGCCAGCAGCTTGTACCAGACTTACATGGATGAGCAGTTCTTC.

The chain recombines TRBV9 with TRBJ1-5; no definite D call. The CDR3 totals 13 residues. V lost 0 bases and J lost 6, with 7 bases in between. Germline assignment: CDR1 SGDLS and CDR2 YYNGEE. This chain's CDR3 is CASSVGGTQPQHF. The CDR3 DNA reads TGTGCCAGCAGCGTAGGTGGAACTCAGCCCCAGCATTTT.

This chain connects TRBV5-4 to TRBJ2-2; the D call may be TRBD1 or TRBD2 (5 bases each). Germline V gene sequence: CDR1 SGHNT, CDR2 YYREEE (reference sequence). V was clipped by 3 bases and J by 2 bases, with 8 bases between them. The CDR3 spans 14 residues. CDR3 DNA: TGTGCCAGCAGCTGGGACCTAAACACCGGGGAGCTGTTTTTT. This codes for CASSWDLNTGELFF.

The sample holds a few counts of this clone. V is TRBV4-2 and J is TRBJ1-1; 10 nucleotides agree with TRBD1. The CDR3 covers 14 residues. Germline V CDR1 and CDR2: LGHNA, YNFKEQ. V gave up 6 bases and J gave up 5 bases; unmatched junction bases: 6. The CDR3 protein is CASRIPGQGTEAFF. CDR3 bases: TGTGCCAGCAGGATTCCGGGACAGGGGACTGAAGCTTTCTTT.

The rearrangement joins TRBV7-8 to TRBJ2-3; D possibly corresponds to TRBD2 (6 bases). The germline V gene has CDR1 SGHVS and CDR2 FQNEAQ. The CDR3 sequence is 14 residues long. Trimming pared 0 bases from V and 4 bases from J, leaving 8 bases between. The CDR3: CASSLATRADTQYF. In DNA, the CDR3 is TGTGCCAGCAGCTTAGCGACTAGAGCAGATACGCAGTATTTT.

This clone came up a few times. This sequence joins TRBV7-9 and TRBJ1-3; D might be TRBD1 (6 bases). CDR1 is SEHNR, CDR2 FQNEAQ, per germline (reference sequence). The CDR3 contains 15 residues. V lost 5 bases to trimming and J lost 4 bases, with 15 bases between them. CDR3 protein: CASSPQTGGGNTIYF. The CDR3 nucleotides are TGTGCCAGCAGCCCGCAGACAGGAGGCGGAAACACCATATATTTT. The whole variable domain, remainder taken from reference TRBV7-9 and TRBJ1-3, is DTGVSQNPRHKITKRGQNVTFRCDPISEHNRLYWYRQTLGQGPEFLTYFQNEAQLEKSRLLSDRFSAERPKGSFSTLEIQRTEQGDSAMYLCASSPQTGGGNTIYFGEGSWLTVV.

The genes are TRBV9 and TRBJ1-1; D uncertain. The CDR3 runs to 11 residues. Germline-derived CDR1 and CDR2 are SGDLS and YYNGEE. V lost 4 bases and J 5 bases, leaving 6 bases between the germline ends. Here the CDR3 DNA reads TGTGCCAGCAGCCCTCGTACTGAAGCTTTCTTT. As protein: CASSPRTEAFF.

This clone was found once. J is TRBJ2-7 and V is TRBV30; 9 bases align to TRBD1. The germline V gene has CDR1 GTSNPN and CDR2 SVGIG (reference sequence). The CDR3 runs 13 residues. Here the CDR3 reads CAWAQGAAYEQYF. The DNA for the CDR3 is TGTGCTTGGGCACAGGGGGCGGCCTACGAGCAGTACTTC.

The chain links TRBV2 to TRBJ1-1, with D unresolved. Germline V gives CDR1 SNHLY, CDR2 FYNNEI. Trimming took off 1 base at V and 7 bases at J, with 10 bases between the two ends. The CDR3 is 13 residues long. The CDR3 DNA follows: TGTGCCAGCAGTGAAGGAACTCAGAGTGAAGCTTTCTTT. It specifies CASSEGTQSEAFF. The full variable domain, with the rest looked up from reference TRBV2 and TRBJ1-1, is EPEVTQTPSHQVTQMGQEVILRCVPISNHLYFYWYRQILGQKVEFLVSFYNNEISEKSEIFDDQFSVERPDGSNFTLKIRSTKLEDSAMYFCASSEGTQSEAFFGQGTRLTVV.

CDR3 loop: CASSPGPRVEQYF. The CDR3 DNA reads TGTGCCAGCAGCCCGGGCCCACGAGTCGAGCAGTACTTC. This sequence joins TRBV9 and TRBJ2-7, with D unresolved. The V and J ends lost 4 bases and 6 bases respectively, with 14 bases between them. Germline V CDR1 and CDR2: SGDLS, YYNGEE. The CDR3 length is 13 residues.

The gene calls are TRBV23-1 and TRBJ2-5; maybe TRBD1 (6 bases). TRBV23-1 is marked as an open reading frame, function uncertain. With 4 bases removed from V and 5 bases from J, the gap between germline ends came to 11 bases. This CDR3 spans 13 amino acids. The CDR3 reads CASSPGVLETQYF. CDR3 DNA: TGCGCCAGCAGTCCAGGGGTTTTGGAGACCCAGTACTTC.

This chain joins TRBV5-4 and TRBJ1-1; D gene ambiguous. Germline assignment: CDR1 SGHNT and CDR2 YYREEE (reference sequence). The CDR3 sequence is 13 residues long. Trimming took 0 bases from V and 8 from J, leaving 11 bases between them. CDR3 coding DNA: TGTGCCAGCAGCTTGGAAGGGCCCTTCGAAGCTTTCTTT. It translates to CASSLEGPFEAFF.

The rearrangement joins TRBV6-5 to TRBJ1-3, with no clear D. This CDR3 contains 13 residues. V lost 5 bases to trimming and J lost 1 base, with 6 bases between them. The germline V gene has CDR1 MNHEY and CDR2 SVGAGI. The CDR3 DNA reads TGTGCCAGCAGTCTAGAGTCTGGAAACACCATATATTTT. The encoded protein is CASSLESGNTIYF.

CDR3 region: CASSLVDGVNEQFF. The CDR3 DNA is TGTGCCAGCAGCTTAGTCGACGGAGTCAATGAGCAGTTCTTC. The rearrangement joins TRBV7-2 to TRBJ2-1; D unclear. CDR1 is SGHTA, CDR2 FQGNSA, per germline. The V gene lost 1 base and the J gene lost 6 bases, with 10 bases spanning the gap. This CDR3 comprises 14 residues.

The table lists this clone with a count of one. This chain connects TRBV19 to TRBJ1-5, with D possibly being TRBD1 (5 bases). V was pared by 3 bases and J by 6 bases, with 15 bases between. Per germline, CDR1 LNHDA and CDR2 SQIVND (reference sequence). CDR3 size: 15 residues. The CDR3 protein is CASSIVGTGGQPQHF. The CDR3 nucleotides read TGTGCCAGTAGTATCGTTGGGACCGGAGGTCAGCCCCAGCATTTT.

The chain combines TRBV19 with TRBJ2-1; 10 nucleotides line up with TRBD1. V lost 8 bases and J lost 4; bases outside the gene matches: 2. Germline V gene sequence: CDR1 LNHDA, CDR2 SQIVND (reference sequence). CDR3 length equals 13 residues. The CDR3 nucleotides read TGTGCCAGTCGGACAGGGGGATACAATGAGCAGTTCTTC. It specifies CASRTGGYNEQFF.

The chain employs TRBV5-8 and TRBJ1-3; no firm D call. Trimming stripped 7 bases from V and 0 bases from J, with 14 bases between. The length of the CDR3 is 15 residues. Germline assignment: CDR1 SGHTS and CDR2 YDEGEE. The CDR3 DNA sequence: TGTGCCAGCTCCGGCGGGGTATTCTCTGGAAACACCATATATTTT. It specifies CASSGGVFSGNTIYF.

V gene TRBV7-9 combines with J gene TRBJ1-4; the D is unclear. CDR3 length: 11 residues. Trimming removed 2 bases at V and 8 bases at J, with 3 bases between. Germline V gene lookup returns CDR1 SEHNR and CDR2 FQNEAQ (reference sequence). The CDR3 bases are TGTGCCAGCAGCTTACGGGAAAAACTGTTTTTT. It yields the protein CASSLREKLFF. The complete variable domain, with remaining parts taken from reference TRBV7-9 and TRBJ1-4, reads DTGVSQNPRHKITKRGQNVTFRCDPISEHNRLYWYRQTLGQGPEFLTYFQNEAQLEKSRLLSDRFSAERPKGSFSTLEIQRTEQGDSAMYLCASSLREKLFFGSGTQLSVL.

V usage is TRBV19 and J usage is TRBJ2-1, with TRBD2 identical over 9 bases. V was clipped by 7 bases and J by 7 bases; unmatched bases: 11. From germline, CDR1 is LNHDA and CDR2 SQIVND (reference sequence). CDR3 length: 15 residues. CDR3 loop: CASIPSGMPNNEQFF. The CDR3 DNA follows: TGTGCCAGTATCCCTAGCGGGATGCCAAATAATGAGCAGTTCTTC.

The J gene is TRBJ2-7, the V gene TRBV30; 7 nucleotides line up with TRBD1. Germline V gives CDR1 GTSNPN, CDR2 SVGIG (reference sequence). This CDR3 contains 11 residues. The CDR3 DNA follows: TGTTCATTGGGCAGGGGGTACGAGCAGTACTTC. It yields the protein CSLGRGYEQYF.

This clone was counted once. This chain links TRBV7-2 with TRBJ2-2, with a possible D match to TRBD1 (6 bases). The CDR3 length is 15 residues. V lost 5 bases to trimming and J lost 3 bases, with 13 bases between them. The germline V gene has CDR1 SGHTA and CDR2 FQGNSA. This CDR3 is CASSRTRQDTGELFF. The CDR3 DNA sequence: TGTGCCAGCAGCCGTACTAGACAGGACACCGGGGAGCTGTTTTTT.

This clone was picked up a small number of times. The V and J genes are TRBV2 and TRBJ1-2; TRBD1 matches at 11 bases. The V and J ends lost 6 bases and 4 bases, in that order; junction bases with no gene match: 10. This CDR3 has 16 residues. Germline values: CDR1 SNHLY, CDR2 FYNNEI. The CDR3 nucleotides read TGTGCCAGCAGGGGGGACAGGGGGGTCCGGATCTATGGCTACACCTTC. Amino acids: CASRGDRGVRIYGYTF. Complete variable domain (other parts from reference TRBV2 and TRBJ1-2): EPEVTQTPSHQVTQMGQEVILRCVPISNHLYFYWYRQILGQKVEFLVSFYNNEISEKSEIFDDQFSVERPDGSNFTLKIRSTKLEDSAMYFCASRGDRGVRIYGYTFGSGTRLTVV.

The CDR3 loop is CASSELAGVNTGELFF. As DNA, the CDR3 is TGTGCCAGCAGCGAACTAGCGGGAGTAAACACCGGGGAGCTGTTTTTT. V is TRBV6-4 and J is TRBJ2-2; 11 bases are a match to TRBD2. This CDR3 has 16 amino acids. Trimming removed 6 bases from V and 2 bases from J; junction bases left unmatched: 5. Germline values: CDR1 MRHNA, CDR2 SNTAGT.

The rearrangement uses TRBV7-9 and TRBJ1-4, with 7 nucleotides matching TRBD1. Unmatched junction bases numbered 5, after V lost 5 bases and J lost 5 bases. Germline CDR1 is SEHNR and CDR2 is FQNEAQ (reference sequence). CDR3 length: 14 residues. CDR3 residues: CASSQGQVNEKLFF. Here the CDR3 DNA reads TGTGCCAGCAGCCAAGGACAGGTGAATGAAAAACTGTTTTTT.

This rearrangement joins TRBV30 to TRBJ1-1; D uncertain. The V gene's germline CDR1 is GTSNPN and CDR2 SVGIG (reference sequence). CDR3 size: 15 residues. Trimming shortened V by 2 bases and J by 1 base, and 14 bases separated the two germline ends. CDR3: CAWSRGAWANTEAFF. The CDR3 DNA sequence: TGTGCCTGGAGTCGGGGAGCCTGGGCGAACACTGAAGCTTTCTTT. Combining the CDR3 with reference TRBV30 and TRBJ1-1 gives the whole variable domain SQTIHQWPATLVQPVGSPLSLECTVEGTSNPNLYWYRQAAGRGLQLLFYSVGIGQISSEVPQNLSASRPQDRQFILSSKKLLLSDSGFYLCAWSRGAWANTEAFFGQGTRLTVV.

The chain couples TRBV6-6 to TRBJ1-1, with 8 bases aligning to TRBD1. V shed 6 bases, J shed 3 bases, and the junction held 12 bases outside the gene matches. This CDR3 has 16 amino acids. In germline, CDR1 is MNHNY, CDR2 SVGAGI (reference sequence). The CDR3 DNA reads as TGTGCCAGCAGCCGACACCGGGACAGGAGGGACACTGAAGCTTTCTTT. This codes for CASSRHRDRRDTEAFF.